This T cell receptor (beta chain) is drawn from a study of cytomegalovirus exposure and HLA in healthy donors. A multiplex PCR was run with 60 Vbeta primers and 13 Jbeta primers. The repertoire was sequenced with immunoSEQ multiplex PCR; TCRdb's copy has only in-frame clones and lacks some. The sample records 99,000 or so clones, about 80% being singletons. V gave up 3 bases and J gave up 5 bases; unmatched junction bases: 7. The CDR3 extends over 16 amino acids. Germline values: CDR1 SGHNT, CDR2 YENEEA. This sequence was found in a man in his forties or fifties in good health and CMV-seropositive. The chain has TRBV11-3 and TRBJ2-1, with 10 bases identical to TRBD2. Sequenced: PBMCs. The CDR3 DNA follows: TGTGCCAGCAGCTTCGGAGCGGGAGGGATTAACAATGAGCAGTTCTTC. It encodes CASSFGAGGINNEQFF.